This TCR beta chain was captured in a study of glioma-infiltrating T cells after dendritic cell vaccination. This CDR3 region has 14 residues. Trimming cost V 3 bases and J 9 bases; bases outside gene matches: 5. The germline V gene has CDR1 SGDLS and CDR2 YYNGEE. The table came from immunoSEQ multiplex PCR; TCRdb's copy has only in-frame clones and leaves some out. The sample holds 70,000 to 95,000 clones, over 75% seen once. Time point noted: after dendritic cell vaccination, including at tumor progression/relapse. The chain couples TRBV9 to TRBJ2-1, with TRBD2 matching 11 bases. The TCR comes from a human donor with glioblastoma. Sequences were derived from blood, sampled after dendritic cell vaccination. This chain's CDR3 is CASSEPGLAVEQFF. The DNA for the CDR3 is TGTGCCAGCAGCGAACCGGGACTAGCGGTTGAGCAGTTCTTC.